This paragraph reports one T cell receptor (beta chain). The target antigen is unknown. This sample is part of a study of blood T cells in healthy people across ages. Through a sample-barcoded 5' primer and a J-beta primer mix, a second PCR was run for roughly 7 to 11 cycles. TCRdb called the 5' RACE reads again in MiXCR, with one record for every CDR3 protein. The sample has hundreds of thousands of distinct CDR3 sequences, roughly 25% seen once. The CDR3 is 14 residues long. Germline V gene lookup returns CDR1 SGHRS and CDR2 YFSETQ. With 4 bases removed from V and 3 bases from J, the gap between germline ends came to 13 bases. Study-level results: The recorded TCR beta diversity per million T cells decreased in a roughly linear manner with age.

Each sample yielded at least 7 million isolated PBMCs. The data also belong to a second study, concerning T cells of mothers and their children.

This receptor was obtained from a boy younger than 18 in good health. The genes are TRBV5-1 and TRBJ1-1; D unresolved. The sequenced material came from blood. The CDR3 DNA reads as TGCGCCAGCAGCCGTAACGAAAGGGACACTGAAGCTTTCTTT. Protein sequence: CASSRNERDTEAFF.